The 2 T cell receptor beta chains in this list originate from one sample, sequenced in a study of cytomegalovirus exposure and HLA in healthy donors. The protocol was immunoSEQ multiplex PCR, while the TCRdb copy is restricted to in-frame clones and leaves out a portion. The sample lists fewer than 150,000 clones; 85% to 90% were seen once. The specimen sequenced was PBMCs. The receptors were gathered from a man between 18 and 29 years old in good health and CMV-seropositive.

The chain employs TRBV6-5 and TRBJ2-7; the match to TRBD2 covers 12 bases. V gave up 2 bases and J gave up 3 bases; unmatched junction bases: 5. Looked up from germline, CDR1 is MNHEY and CDR2 is SVGAGI. This CDR3 has 16 amino acids. The CDR3, as DNA: TGTGCCAGCAGTTACACTAGCGGGAGGCAGAACTACGAGCAGTACTTC. This gives the protein CASSYTSGRQNYEQYF.

The CDR3, as DNA: TGTGCCAGCAGCTTTTCCGTTGAGCGGGAGACGATTGAGACCCAGTACTTC. This gives the protein CASSFSVERETIETQYF. This chain links TRBV7-9 with TRBJ2-5, with 8 bases matching TRBD2. Germline V gene data show CDR1 as SEHNR and CDR2 as FQNEAQ (reference sequence). J was trimmed by 5 bases and V by 3 bases; bases with no gene match: 14. CDR3 length equals 17 residues.